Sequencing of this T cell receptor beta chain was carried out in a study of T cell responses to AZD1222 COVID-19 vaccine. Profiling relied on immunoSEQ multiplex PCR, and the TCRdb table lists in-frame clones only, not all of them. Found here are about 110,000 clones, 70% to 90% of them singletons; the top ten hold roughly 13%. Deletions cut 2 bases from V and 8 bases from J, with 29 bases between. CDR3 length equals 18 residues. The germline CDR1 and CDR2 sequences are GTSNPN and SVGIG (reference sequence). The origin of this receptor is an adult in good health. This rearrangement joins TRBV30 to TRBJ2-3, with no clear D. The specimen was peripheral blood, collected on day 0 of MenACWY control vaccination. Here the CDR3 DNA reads TGTGCCTGGAGTCTACAAGCTCGGCTGGGCCCCCCCCGTGGTACGCAGTATTTT. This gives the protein CAWSLQARLGPPRGTQYF.